This entry describes one T cell receptor beta chain. These data belong to a study of OX40 agonist ivuxolimab in advanced cancers. This CDR3 has 14 residues. V lost 1 base, J lost 3 bases, and 11 bases lay in between. Germline V gene data show CDR1 as SGHTS and CDR2 as YDEGEE. Sequencing used immunoSEQ multiplex PCR; TCRdb keeps in-frame clones, though not all of them. The profile shows under 70,000 clones, more than 80% of them singletons. This receptor was taken from an adult with an advanced solid tumor such as melanoma, head and neck, liver or kidney cancer. This rearrangement joins TRBV5-8 to TRBJ2-7; D might be TRBD1 or TRBD2, each matching 6 bases. This specimen was CD4+ or CD8+ T cells sorted from blood, taken in a trial of the OX40 agonist ivuxolimab. CDR3 DNA: TGTGCCAGCAGCTTGTGGGGGGCGCACTACGAGCAGTACTTC. The encoded protein is CASSLWGAHYEQYF.